Each of the 6 T cell receptor beta chains below was sequenced from the same sample in a study of tumor-infiltrating lymphocytes in primary liver carcinoma. The tissue used was unsorted bulk material of about 19-34 mg. RNA and DNA were co-extracted from it with the AllPrep DNA/RNA mini kit. With around 490 ng total RNA as template and a constant-region primer, TCR beta cDNA was made. Generation of the TCR beta libraries relied on three nested multiplex PCR rounds using slightly modified ARM-PCR. Primers for the first two PCR rounds were TRBV1-TRBV30 forward primers and a C-beta reverse primer (roughly 10 cycles per round). Using its own MiXCR run on the multiplex PCR reads, TCRdb lists one record per CDR3 protein. The sample consists of approximately 110,000 distinct CDR3 sequences, approximately 64% of them appearing once. The sequencing input was liver tumor tissue from sampling region 3. The subset denotes: tumor region T3, left-lateral pole. All receptors derive from a woman aged 60-75 years with primary liver carcinoma and hepatitis B virus infection.

Turning to this clonotype: This may be a read error, as it is one base from a much larger clone. The chain has TRBV6-1 and TRBJ1-1; perhaps TRBD1 as D (5 bases). The CDR3 has 15 amino acids. Trimming took off 7 bases at V and 6 bases at J, with 21 bases between the two ends. Germline V gene lookup returns CDR1 MNHNS and CDR2 SASEGT. The CDR3 sequence is CASINRQRRNAEAFF. CDR3 coding DNA: TGTGCCAGCATTAACAGACAGCGGCGAAACGCTGAAGCTTTCTTT.

As for this clonotype: A much larger clone is a single base away; this may be a read error. This chain links TRBV10-3 with TRBJ2-3, with D possibly being TRBD1 (5 bases). The CDR3 loop spans 14 amino acids. V dropped 8 bases and J dropped 0 bases, with 12 bases sitting between them. Germline lookup yields CDR1 ENHRY and CDR2 SYGVKD. The CDR3 DNA sequence: TGTGCCATCCGACAGTGCACAAGCACAGATACGCAGTATTTT. Translation gives CAIRQCTSTDTQYF.

The J gene is TRBJ2-7, the V gene TRBV11-2, with TRBD2 matching over 11 bases. In germline, CDR1 is SGHAT, CDR2 FQNNGV. The CDR3 contains 18 residues. V was clipped by 6 bases and J by 5 bases; unmatched bases: 18. The chain's CDR3 is CASSFFLAGGQTGNEQYF. The CDR3 coding sequence is TGTGCCAGCAGTTTTTTCCTAGCGGGAGGACAAACTGGCAACGAGCAGTACTTC.

This clonotype was detected only once. One base away lies a much larger clone, so this may be a sequencing read error. The rearrangement joins TRBV10-3 to TRBJ2-7; no reliable D call. This CDR3 comprises 14 residues. The germline CDR1 and CDR2 sequences are ENHRY and SYGVKD. CDR3 sequence: CAFSESLDSYEQYF. In DNA form, the CDR3 reads TGTGCCTTCAGTGAGTCCCTGGACTCCTACGAGCAGTACTTC.

Regarding this clonotype: The CDR3 does not close with the conserved phenylalanine or tryptophan, likely indicating a read error. The J gene is TRBJ2-5, the V gene TRBV5-6, with TRBD2 identical over 11 bases. This CDR3 has 15 residues. The ends lost 4 bases at V and 7 bases at J; junction bases unmatched: 9. Germline CDR1 reads SGHDT; CDR2 reads YYEEEE. CDR3 in DNA: TGTGCCAGCAGCGACACTAGCGGGAGCCCCGGGACCCAGTACTTA. Protein: CASSDTSGSPGTQYL.

As for this clonotype: The CDR3 carries no conserved terminal phenylalanine or tryptophan, so it likely arises from a read error. The chain combines TRBV14 with TRBJ1-1; D gene uncertain. V was clipped by 1 base and J by 10 bases, with 13 bases between them. The CDR3 totals 13 residues. The germline V gene encodes CDR1 SGHDN and CDR2 FVKESK. This chain's CDR3 is CASSQVGVTLAFV. CDR3 DNA: TGTGCCAGCAGCCAAGTGGGAGTAACGTTAGCTTTCGTT.